The 8 T cell receptor beta chains presented below share a single source sample, sequenced in a study of blood T cell repertoires in COVID-19. Here immunoSEQ multiplex PCR was the method, and the copy in TCRdb shows in-frame clones only, minus some. This sample has over 55,000 clones, with 87% found just once. The material sequenced was peripheral blood. These receptors all come from a man aged 50 to 59 with active COVID-19.

The chain is built from TRBV11-3 and TRBJ1-6; D might be TRBD1 (5 bases). CDR1 SGHNT and CDR2 YENEEA come from the germline V gene. V gave up 1 base and J gave up 6 bases, with 13 bases separating them. The CDR3 consists of 16 residues. The CDR3 region is CASSLGVSGGNSPLHF. The CDR3 region has the DNA TGTGCCAGCAGCTTAGGAGTCTCGGGGGGTAATTCACCCCTCCACTTT.

This clone showed up just once. The rearrangement joins TRBV6-5 to TRBJ1-2; 7 bases match TRBD1. The CDR3 loop spans 14 amino acids. J lost 1 base, V lost 7 bases, and 6 bases had no gene match. In germline, CDR1 is MNHEY, CDR2 SVGAGI. CDR3 in DNA: TGTGCCAGCAAACAGGGGCCCAATAACTATGGCTACACCTTC. It yields the protein CASKQGPNNYGYTF.

The genes are TRBV19 and TRBJ1-1; D not certain. V was shortened by 6 bases and J by 3 bases, with 11 bases between the two germline ends. Looked up from germline, CDR1 is LNHDA and CDR2 is SQIVND (reference sequence). This CDR3 has 13 amino acids. For the CDR3, the DNA is TGTGCCAGTAGCGCAACAGAATACACTGAAGCTTTCTTT. This codes for CASSATEYTEAFF.

V is TRBV5-5 and J is TRBJ2-7; D is unresolved. Germline CDR1 and CDR2: SGHKS and YYEKEE (reference sequence). V was trimmed by 1 base and J by 3 bases, leaving 8 bases between them. The CDR3 sequence is 13 residues long. CDR3 loop: CASSLRTVYEQYF. The DNA of the CDR3 is TGTGCCAGCAGCTTGCGTACGGTCTACGAGCAGTACTTC.

V usage is TRBV19 and J usage is TRBJ1-2, with a weak D call TRBD1 (5 bases). Germline CDR1 LNHDA, CDR2 SQIVND (reference sequence). V was clipped by 6 bases and J by 1 base, with 12 bases between them. The CDR3 is 14 amino acids. The CDR3 nucleotides read TGTGCCAGTAGGTCCCCCGGGGGTAACTATGGCTACACCTTC. Translated: CASRSPGGNYGYTF.

The V call is TRBV7-2, the J call TRBJ1-3; no clear D gene. CDR3 size: 17 residues. The V gene's germline CDR1 is SGHTA and CDR2 FQGNSA. V lost 5 bases to trimming and J lost 0 bases, with 17 bases between them. The DNA for the CDR3 is TGTGCCAGCAGCCCCGTGAACAGCCTTTTCTCTGGAAACACCATATATTTT. Its translation: CASSPVNSLFSGNTIYF.

The chain uses TRBV6-2 or TRBV6-3 and TRBJ1-5, with D unresolved. The CDR3 runs to 14 residues. The V end was cut by 0 bases, the J end by 6 bases, with 9 bases between. CDR1 is MNHEY, CDR2 SVGEGT, per germline. The chain's CDR3 is CASSYSLPGQPQHF. CDR3 coding DNA: TGTGCCAGCAGTTACTCACTTCCGGGTCAGCCCCAGCATTTT.

V usage is TRBV3-1 (or the pseudogene TRBV3-2) and J usage is TRBJ1-5; tentatively, D is TRBD1 (6 bases). Trimming cost V 1 base and J 2 bases, with 15 bases left between them. The CDR3 is 17 residues long. Per the germline V gene, CDR1 is LGHDT and CDR2 is YNNKEL (reference sequence). The CDR3 loop is CASSQGGDRRCNQPQHF. The CDR3 coding sequence is TGTGCCAGCAGCCAAGGAGGAGACAGGCGCTGCAATCAGCCCCAGCATTTT.